This TCR beta chain is from a study of blood T cell repertoires in COVID-19. The CDR3 runs 14 residues. The V and J ends lost 5 bases and 2 bases, in that order; junction bases with no gene match: 4. Germline lookup yields CDR1 MDHEN and CDR2 SYDVKM. Original processing notes: Amplification of reference gene primers was used by the study to estimate nucleated cell counts. The data were produced by immunoSEQ multiplex PCR, yet TCRdb's version contains in-frame clones alone and is incomplete. V and J calls and clone size are copied from that table; D and trimming were computed from the DNA. The data hold about 98,000 clones, with 87% observed a single time.

The sample comprised peripheral blood. The J gene is TRBJ2-7, the V gene TRBV28; TRBD1 agrees at 9 bases. This TCR was sampled from a woman aged 45-65 years with COVID-19, enrolled during active disease. CDR3 sequence reads: CASSPGQGTYEQYF. In nucleotides, the CDR3 is TGTGCCAGCAGTCCGGGACAGGGAACCTACGAGCAGTACTTC.